This TCR beta chain was obtained from a study of shared clonotypes between healthy human individuals. Study-wide background: Three plates each covered CD4 naive and memory; CD8 naive two, CD8 memory one.

Notes on the study in general: Naive subsets generally exceeded memory subsets in estimated richness. Shared clonotypes: 4.5% to 5% naive CD4, 3% to 3.5% naive CD8, about 2.4% memory CD4, under 0.5% memory CD8.

On this clone itself: Its antigen is still unknown.

Repertoires were generated with immunoSEQ multiplex PCR, while TCRdb's copy carries only in-frame clones and drops some. The sample lists roughly 1,500,000 clones, 95% to 99% occurring once. The CDR3 consists of 12 residues. V was trimmed by 6 bases and J by 4 bases, leaving 10 bases between them. The germline gives CDR1 LNHDA, CDR2 SQIVND (reference sequence). The chain links TRBV19 to TRBJ2-7; D is possibly TRBD1 (5 bases). The source material was naive CD4+ T cells sorted from blood. The subset denotes: CD45RA+ positively selected. The sequence was obtained from a man aged 25 to 40 in good health. The CDR3 bases are TGTGCCAGTAGGCAGGGCCGGTACGAGCAGTACTTC. Its protein is CASRQGRYEQYF.